Each of the 8 T cell receptor beta chains below was sequenced from the same sample in a study of cytomegalovirus exposure and HLA in healthy donors. Researchers ran the PCR with 60 Vbeta and 13 Jbeta primers. Using immunoSEQ multiplex PCR, the repertoire was profiled, and TCRdb retains in-frame clones only, with some absent. Of around 90,000 clones in the sample, 70% to 85% were seen once. Sequencing was carried out using PBMCs. These TCRs come from a man in his fifties or sixties in good health and CMV-seronegative.

The V call is TRBV19, the J call TRBJ2-6; no definite D call. Trimming removed 2 bases at V and 0 bases at J, with 5 bases between. This CDR3 comprises 15 residues. The germline gives CDR1 LNHDA, CDR2 SQIVND (reference sequence). As DNA, the CDR3 is TGTGCCAGTAGTATAACGGGCTCTGGGGCCAACGTCCTGACTTTC. Translated: CASSITGSGANVLTF.

Concerning this clone itself: The junction departs from germline at one end; a sequencing error may be responsible. The V gene is TRBV19, the J gene TRBJ1-2; 9 bases line up with TRBD1. This CDR3 is 13 amino acids long. The germline V gene has CDR1 LNHDA and CDR2 SQIVND (reference sequence). CDR3 in amino acids: CASSIGTGNGYPF. DNA of the CDR3: TGTGCCAGTAGTATCGGGACAGGGAATGGCTACCCCTTC.

This chain connects TRBV27 to TRBJ2-2, with 11 bases that match TRBD2. Germline V gene data show CDR1 as MNHEY and CDR2 as SMNVEV (reference sequence). V lost 4 bases to trimming and J lost 3 bases; unmatched junction nucleotides: 7. The CDR3 sequence is 17 residues long. CDR3: CASSSYSGRGYTGELFF. CDR3 in DNA: TGTGCCAGCAGTTCCTATAGCGGGAGGGGCTACACCGGGGAGCTGTTTTTT.

The chain has TRBV5-6 and TRBJ1-1; TRBD1 agrees at 7 bases. Trimming cost V 3 bases and J 5 bases; bases outside gene matches: 4. The CDR3 loop spans 13 amino acids. CDR1 is SGHDT and CDR2 is YYEEEE in the germline V gene. CDR3 in amino acids: CASSSDRKTEAFF. DNA for the CDR3: TGTGCCAGCAGCTCGGACAGGAAAACTGAAGCTTTCTTT.

The chain combines TRBV7-2 with TRBJ2-3, with 7 positions matching TRBD2. Germline V CDR1 and CDR2: SGHTA, FQGNSA. The CDR3 consists of 15 residues. V was clipped by 5 bases and J by 3 bases; unmatched bases: 8. The CDR3 spells CASSPQGRETDTQYF. CDR3 DNA sequence: TGTGCCAGCAGCCCCCAAGGGCGGGAGACAGATACGCAGTATTTT.

The V gene is TRBV5-1, the J gene TRBJ2-1; TRBD2 matches 9 bases. This CDR3 region has 17 residues. The V segment lost 0 bases and the J segment 4 bases; nucleotides outside the gene matches: 8. The germline gives CDR1 SGHRS, CDR2 YFSETQ. CDR3 loop: CASSLAASSGAYNEQFF. The CDR3 nucleotides are TGCGCCAGCAGCTTGGCAGCTTCTAGCGGGGCATACAATGAGCAGTTCTTC.

The chain couples TRBV19 to TRBJ2-1, with a tentative D call TRBD2 (6 bases). V shed 3 bases and J shed 12 bases, with 15 bases lying between them. Germline V gene lookup returns CDR1 LNHDA and CDR2 SQIVND (reference sequence). The CDR3 totals 13 residues. Here the CDR3 DNA reads TGTGCCAGTAGTATTGGACGGGAGAGTGTGCAGTTCTTC. It encodes CASSIGRESVQFF.

This clone has a handful of counts. The chain is built from TRBV10-3 and TRBJ2-7, with D perhaps matching TRBD2 (5 bases). Trimming took off 0 bases at V and 0 bases at J, with 12 bases between the two ends. CDR3 length: 16 residues. CDR1 and CDR2 (germline): ENHRY, SYGVKD. CDR3 in amino acids: CAISESQAASSYEQYF. The CDR3 coding sequence is TGTGCCATCAGTGAGTCTCAAGCGGCGAGCTCCTACGAGCAGTACTTC.